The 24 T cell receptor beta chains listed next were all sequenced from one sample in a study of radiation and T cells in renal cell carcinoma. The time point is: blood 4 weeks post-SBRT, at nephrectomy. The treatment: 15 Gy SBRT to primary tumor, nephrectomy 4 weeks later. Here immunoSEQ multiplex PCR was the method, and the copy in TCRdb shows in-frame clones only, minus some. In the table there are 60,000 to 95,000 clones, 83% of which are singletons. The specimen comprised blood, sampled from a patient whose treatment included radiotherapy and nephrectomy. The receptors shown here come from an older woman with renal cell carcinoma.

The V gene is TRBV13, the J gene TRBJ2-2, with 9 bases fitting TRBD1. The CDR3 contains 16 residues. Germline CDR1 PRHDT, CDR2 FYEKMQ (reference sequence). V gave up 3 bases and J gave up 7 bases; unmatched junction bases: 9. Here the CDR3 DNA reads TGTGCCAGCAGCTTCCGGGACAGGGAACGGTACGGGGAGCTGTTTTTT. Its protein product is CASSFRDRERYGELFF.

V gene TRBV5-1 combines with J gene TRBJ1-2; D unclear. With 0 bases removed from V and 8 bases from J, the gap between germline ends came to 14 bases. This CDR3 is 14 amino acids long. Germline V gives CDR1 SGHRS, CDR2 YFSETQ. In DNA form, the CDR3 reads TGCGCCAGCAGCTTGGATGTGGGGTTGGGCGGCTACACCTTC. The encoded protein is CASSLDVGLGGYTF.

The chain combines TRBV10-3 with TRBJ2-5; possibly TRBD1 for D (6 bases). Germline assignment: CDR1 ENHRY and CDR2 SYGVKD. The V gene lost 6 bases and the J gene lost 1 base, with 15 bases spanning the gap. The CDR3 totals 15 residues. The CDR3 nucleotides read TGTGCCATCAGAGCGGACAGCGAAGGCCAAGAGACCCAGTACTTC. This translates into CAIRADSEGQETQYF.

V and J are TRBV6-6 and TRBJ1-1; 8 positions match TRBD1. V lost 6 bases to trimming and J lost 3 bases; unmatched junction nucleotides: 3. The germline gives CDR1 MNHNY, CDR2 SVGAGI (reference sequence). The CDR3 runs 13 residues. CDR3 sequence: CASRGQGYTEAFF. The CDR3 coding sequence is TGTGCCAGCAGAGGACAGGGCTACACTGAAGCTTTCTTT.

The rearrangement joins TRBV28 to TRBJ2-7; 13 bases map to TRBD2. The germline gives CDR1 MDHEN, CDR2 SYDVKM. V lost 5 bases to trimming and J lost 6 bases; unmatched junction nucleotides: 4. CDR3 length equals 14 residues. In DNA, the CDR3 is TGTGCCAGCAGTCGGACTAGCGGGAGAAGCGAGCAGTACTTC. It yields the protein CASSRTSGRSEQYF.

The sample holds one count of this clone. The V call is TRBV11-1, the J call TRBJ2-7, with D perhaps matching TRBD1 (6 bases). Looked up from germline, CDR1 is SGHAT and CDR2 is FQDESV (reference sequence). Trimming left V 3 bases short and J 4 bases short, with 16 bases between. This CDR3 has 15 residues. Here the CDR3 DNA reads TGTGCCAGCAGCTTCTCCGGCAGGGGCGAATACGAGCAGTACTTC. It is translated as CASSFSGRGEYEQYF.

DNA for the CDR3: TGCGCCAGCAGCTTGGCCGGTTTGGGGAGGGGGCTGGGCACTGAAGCTTTCTTT. It specifies CASSLAGLGRGLGTEAFF. This chain connects TRBV5-1 to TRBJ1-1; 7 bases match TRBD1. The CDR3 has 18 residues. Trimming took 0 bases from V and 4 from J; bases not matched to a gene: 15. Germline CDR1 SGHRS, CDR2 YFSETQ.

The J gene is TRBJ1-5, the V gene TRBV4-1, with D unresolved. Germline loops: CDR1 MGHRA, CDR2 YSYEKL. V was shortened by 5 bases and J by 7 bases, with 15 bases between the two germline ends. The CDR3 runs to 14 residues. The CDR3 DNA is TGCGCCAGCAGCGTAATTGCGGGAAGCCAGCCCCAGCATTTT. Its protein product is CASSVIAGSQPQHF.

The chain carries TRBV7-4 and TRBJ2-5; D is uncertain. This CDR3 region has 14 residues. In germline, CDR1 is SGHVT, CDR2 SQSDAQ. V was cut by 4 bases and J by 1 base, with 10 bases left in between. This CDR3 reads CASSSAAIQETQYF. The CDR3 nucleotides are TGTGCCAGCAGCTCCGCCGCCATCCAAGAGACCCAGTACTTC.

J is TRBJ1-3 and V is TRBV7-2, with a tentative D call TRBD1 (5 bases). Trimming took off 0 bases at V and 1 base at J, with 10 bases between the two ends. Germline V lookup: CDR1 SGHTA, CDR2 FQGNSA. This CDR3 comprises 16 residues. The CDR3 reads CASSLAAGFSGNTIYF. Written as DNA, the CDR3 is TGTGCCAGCAGCTTAGCCGCAGGGTTTTCTGGAAACACCATATATTTT.

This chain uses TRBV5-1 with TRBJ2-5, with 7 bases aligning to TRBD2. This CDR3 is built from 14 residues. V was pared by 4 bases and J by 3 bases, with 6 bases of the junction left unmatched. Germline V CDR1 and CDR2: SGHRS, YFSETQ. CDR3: CASSPGGGEETQYF. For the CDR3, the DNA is TGCGCCAGCAGCCCGGGCGGGGGAGAAGAGACCCAGTACTTC.

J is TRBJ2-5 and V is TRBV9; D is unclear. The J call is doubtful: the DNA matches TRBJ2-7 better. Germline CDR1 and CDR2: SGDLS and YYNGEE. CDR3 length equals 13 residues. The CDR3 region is CASSVDPTYEQYF. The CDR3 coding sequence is TGTGCCAGCAGCGTAGATCCTACCTACGAGCAGTACTTC.

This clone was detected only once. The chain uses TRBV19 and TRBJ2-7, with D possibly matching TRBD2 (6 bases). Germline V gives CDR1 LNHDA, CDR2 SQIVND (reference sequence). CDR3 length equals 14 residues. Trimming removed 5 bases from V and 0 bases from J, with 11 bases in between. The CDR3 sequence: CASSPGGASYEQYF. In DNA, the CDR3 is TGTGCCAGTAGTCCCGGCGGGGCCTCCTACGAGCAGTACTTC.

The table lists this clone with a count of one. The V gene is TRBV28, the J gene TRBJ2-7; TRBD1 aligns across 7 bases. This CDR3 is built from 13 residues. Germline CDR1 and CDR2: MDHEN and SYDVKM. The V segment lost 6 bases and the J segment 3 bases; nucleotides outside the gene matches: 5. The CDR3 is CASRRGQVYEQYF. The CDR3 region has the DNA TGTGCCAGCAGACGAGGACAGGTCTACGAGCAGTACTTC.

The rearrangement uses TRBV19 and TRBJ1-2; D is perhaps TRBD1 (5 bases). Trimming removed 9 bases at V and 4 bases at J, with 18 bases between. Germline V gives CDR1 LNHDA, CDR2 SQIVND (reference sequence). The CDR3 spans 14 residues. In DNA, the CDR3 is TGTGCCAGCTCGATGACAGCTACTTCCTATGGCTACACCTTC. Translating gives CASSMTATSYGYTF.

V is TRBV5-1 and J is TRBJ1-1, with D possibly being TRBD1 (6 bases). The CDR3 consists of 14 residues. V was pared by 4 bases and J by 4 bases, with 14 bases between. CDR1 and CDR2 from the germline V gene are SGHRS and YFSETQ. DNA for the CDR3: TGCGCCAGCAGCGGGTCGGGACACCCCACTGAAGCTTTCTTT. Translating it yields CASSGSGHPTEAFF.

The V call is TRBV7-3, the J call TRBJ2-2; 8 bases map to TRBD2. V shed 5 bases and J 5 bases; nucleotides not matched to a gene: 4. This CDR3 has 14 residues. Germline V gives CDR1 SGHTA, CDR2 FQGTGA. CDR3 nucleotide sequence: TGTGCCAGCAGCCCTCCGGGGGGGACCGGGGAGCTGTTTTTT. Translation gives CASSPPGGTGELFF.

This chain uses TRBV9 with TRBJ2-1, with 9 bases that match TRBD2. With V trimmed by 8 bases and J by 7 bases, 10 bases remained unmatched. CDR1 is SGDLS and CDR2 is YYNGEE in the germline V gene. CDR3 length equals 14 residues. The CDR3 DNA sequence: TGTGCCAGTCAGGTAGCGGGAGATGGTAATGAGCAGTTCTTC. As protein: CASQVAGDGNEQFF.

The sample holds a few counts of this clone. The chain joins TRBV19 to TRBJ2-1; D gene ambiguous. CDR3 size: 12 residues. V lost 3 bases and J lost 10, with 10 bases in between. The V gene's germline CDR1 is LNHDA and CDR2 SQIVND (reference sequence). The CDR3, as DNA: TGTGCCAGTAGTATTACGGGCTTGGAGCAGTTCTTC. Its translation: CASSITGLEQFF.

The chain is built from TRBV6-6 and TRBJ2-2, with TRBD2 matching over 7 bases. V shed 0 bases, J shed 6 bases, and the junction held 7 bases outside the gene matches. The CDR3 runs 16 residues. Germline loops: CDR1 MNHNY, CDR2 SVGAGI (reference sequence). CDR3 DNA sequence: TGTGCCAGCAGTTACTCGATCCTAGCGGCCGCCGGGGAGCTGTTTTTT. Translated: CASSYSILAAAGELFF.

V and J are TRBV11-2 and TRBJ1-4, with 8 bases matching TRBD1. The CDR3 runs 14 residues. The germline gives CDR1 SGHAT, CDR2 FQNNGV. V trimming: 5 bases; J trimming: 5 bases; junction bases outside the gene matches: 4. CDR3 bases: TGTGCCAGCAGCGCGGACAGGGTGAATGAAAAACTGTTTTTT. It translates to CASSADRVNEKLFF.

The CDR3 sequence is CASSLGADRTNGYTF. CDR3 DNA sequence: TGCGCCAGCAGCTTGGGGGCAGACCGGACGAATGGCTACACCTTC. The chain has TRBV5-1 and TRBJ1-2; no definite D call. Trimming shortened V by 0 bases and J by 6 bases, and 15 bases separated the two germline ends. The CDR3 is made up of 15 amino acids. Germline values: CDR1 SGHRS, CDR2 YFSETQ.

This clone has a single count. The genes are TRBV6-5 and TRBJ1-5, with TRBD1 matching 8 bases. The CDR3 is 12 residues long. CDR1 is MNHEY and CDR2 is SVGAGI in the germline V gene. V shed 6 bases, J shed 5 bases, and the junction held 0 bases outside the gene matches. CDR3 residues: CASRDRDQPQHF. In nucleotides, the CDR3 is TGTGCCAGCAGGGACAGGGATCAGCCCCAGCATTTT.

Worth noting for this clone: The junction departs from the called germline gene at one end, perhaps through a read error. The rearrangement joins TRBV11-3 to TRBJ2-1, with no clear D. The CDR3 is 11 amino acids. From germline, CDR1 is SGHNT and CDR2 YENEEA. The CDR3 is CASSSDNEQFF. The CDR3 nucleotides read TGTGCCAGCAGCTCCGACAATGAGCAGTTCTTC.